The 2 T cell receptor beta chains reported below all come from one sample, sequenced in a study of cytomegalovirus exposure and HLA in healthy donors. PCR amplification relied on 60 Vbeta primers (plus 13 Jbeta primers). Measured with immunoSEQ multiplex PCR; TCRdb has only the in-frame clones, and not every one. The table has 96,000 or so clones, 60% to 75% seen once. The specimen sequenced was PBMCs. These receptors all come from a woman aged 70-85 years in good health and CMV-seropositive.

The sample holds a few counts of this clone. The germline gene is not matched at one end of the junction; a read error may be the cause. The chain recombines TRBV7-9 with TRBJ1-1; 9 bases fit TRBD1. CDR1 and CDR2 from the germline V gene are SEHNR and FQNEAQ (reference sequence). This CDR3 has 18 amino acids. CDR3 residues: CSSSSQPLGQGLNTEAFF. Here the CDR3 DNA reads TGTTCCAGCAGCTCCCAACCCCTGGGACAGGGATTGAACACTGAAGCTTTCTTT.

This chain uses TRBV6-5 with TRBJ1-2; 7 nucleotides match TRBD1. CDR3 length: 15 residues. V was pared by 7 bases and J by 5 bases, with 13 bases of the junction left unmatched. Germline assignment: CDR1 MNHEY and CDR2 SVGAGI. CDR3 in DNA: TGTGCCAGCACCAAGAATGTGGACAGGTCTTATGGCTACACCTTC. The encoded protein is CASTKNVDRSYGYTF.